This is a list of T cell receptor beta chains from one sample in a study of response to subunit inactivated influenza vaccine. TCRdb called the RT-PCR reads again in MiXCR, with one record for every CDR3 protein. In the table there are under 550,000 distinct CDR3 sequences, around 8% of which are singletons. The source material was PBMCs from blood, sampled less than 25 months after vaccination. The receptors were gathered from a man between 50 and 69 years old who received an inactivated influenza vaccine. Each CDR3 is given with its conserved first and last residue. Each record gives: CDR3 DNA, CDR3 protein, J gene, V gene, CDR3 length, D gene, clone size. The D gene is left open where the match is weak. Clone sizes are given selectively: once, few, many, or a class where the clone is expanded.

cdr3_nt: TGCAGTGCTAGCGGGAGGGCAATAAACGAGCAGTACTTC; cdr3_aa: CSASGRAINEQYF; j_call: TRBJ2-7; v_call: TRBV20-1; cdr3_length: 13; d_call: TRBD2; clone_size: .
cdr3_nt: TGTGCCTGCAGCCAGGAGGGACTAGCAGGGACGCCTTACCAAGAGACCCAGTACTTC; cdr3_aa: CACSQEGLAGTPYQETQYF; j_call: TRBJ2-5; v_call: TRBV3-2; cdr3_length: 19; d_call: .; clone_size: .
cdr3_nt: TGCGCCAGCAGCCAAGATTTCGGGGGCATCGGGACCCAGTACTTC; cdr3_aa: CASSQDFGGIGTQYF; j_call: TRBJ2-5; v_call: TRBV4-3; cdr3_length: 15; d_call: .; clone_size: .
cdr3_nt: TGTGCCATCGGCGACAGGATCTACGAGCAGTACTTC; cdr3_aa: CAIGDRIYEQYF; j_call: TRBJ2-7; v_call: TRBV10-3; cdr3_length: 12; d_call: .; clone_size: few
cdr3_nt: TGTGCCAGCAGAAGTCCTTGGGGTGGGCCTGAAGCTTTCTTT; cdr3_aa: CASRSPWGGPEAFF; j_call: TRBJ1-1; v_call: TRBV25-1; cdr3_length: 14; d_call: .; clone_size: few
cdr3_nt: TGTGCCATCAGTGGGGACCGGGACAGAAGCTACGAGCAGTACTTC; cdr3_aa: CAISGDRDRSYEQYF; j_call: TRBJ2-7; v_call: TRBV10-3; cdr3_length: 15; d_call: TRBD1; clone_size: .
cdr3_nt: TGTGCCAGCAGCGTAGGAGGGCGGGAGGCTGAGACCCAGTACTTC; cdr3_aa: CASSVGGREAETQYF; j_call: TRBJ2-5; v_call: TRBV9; cdr3_length: 15; d_call: TRBD2; clone_size: few
cdr3_nt: TGCAGTGCTAGAGATCATAAGGGAAGCTCCTACGAGCAGTACTTC; cdr3_aa: CSARDHKGSSYEQYF; j_call: TRBJ2-7; v_call: TRBV20-1; cdr3_length: 15; d_call: .; clone_size: .
cdr3_nt: TGTGCCAGCAGCAGAGGACATAAAGAGACCCAGTACTTC; cdr3_aa: CASSRGHKETQYF; j_call: TRBJ2-5; v_call: TRBV14; cdr3_length: 13; d_call: .; clone_size: few
cdr3_nt: TGCAGTGCTACCATACTAGCGGGACAAGAGACCCAGTACTTC; cdr3_aa: CSATILAGQETQYF; j_call: TRBJ2-5; v_call: TRBV20-1; cdr3_length: 14; d_call: TRBD2; clone_size: many
cdr3_nt: TGCGCCAGCAGCTTGGTGGAACGGACAGGGAACTACGAGCAGTACTTC; cdr3_aa: CASSLVERTGNYEQYF; j_call: TRBJ2-7; v_call: TRBV5-1; cdr3_length: 16; d_call: TRBD1; clone_size: many
cdr3_nt: TGTGCCAGCAGCCCCCCGGGACAGGGGTCCTACGAGCAGTACTTC; cdr3_aa: CASSPPGQGSYEQYF; j_call: TRBJ2-7; v_call: TRBV3-1; cdr3_length: 15; d_call: TRBD1; clone_size: many
cdr3_nt: TGTGCCAGCTCACGGACTAGCGGGAGTCTCTCTGGGGCCAACGTCCTGACTTTC; cdr3_aa: CASSRTSGSLSGANVLTF; j_call: TRBJ2-6; v_call: TRBV18; cdr3_length: 18; d_call: TRBD2; clone_size: few
cdr3_nt: TGCAGTGCTGACGCGGTAAAAGATACGCAGTATTTT; cdr3_aa: CSADAVKDTQYF; j_call: TRBJ2-3; v_call: TRBV20-1; cdr3_length: 12; d_call: .; clone_size: .
cdr3_nt: TGTGCCAGCTCACCATGGGGGGGCAATCAGCCCCAGCATTTT; cdr3_aa: CASSPWGGNQPQHF; j_call: TRBJ1-5; v_call: TRBV18; cdr3_length: 14; d_call: .; clone_size: many
cdr3_nt: TGTGCCAGCAGCTTGGCGGCCGGGACAGGGGGCGCAGATACGCAGTATTTT; cdr3_aa: CASSLAAGTGGADTQYF; j_call: TRBJ2-3; v_call: TRBV5-5; cdr3_length: 17; d_call: TRBD1; clone_size: .
cdr3_nt: TGTGCCAGCAGTTACTCTCACCGTCTATCCACTGAAGCTTTCTTT; cdr3_aa: CASSYSHRLSTEAFF; j_call: TRBJ1-1; v_call: TRBV6-5; cdr3_length: 15; d_call: .; clone_size: few
cdr3_nt: TGTGCCAGCAGCTTACTGGCGGTAGCCAAAAACATTCAGTACTTC; cdr3_aa: CASSLLAVAKNIQYF; j_call: TRBJ2-4; v_call: TRBV11-2; cdr3_length: 15; d_call: .; clone_size: few
cdr3_nt: TGCGCCAGCAGCTTGGACGAGGCGGAAGCTTTCTTT; cdr3_aa: CASSLDEAEAFF; j_call: TRBJ1-1; v_call: TRBV5-1; cdr3_length: 12; d_call: .; clone_size: .
cdr3_nt: TGTGCCAGCAGAACGGACAGGGGCGGATATTCACCCCTCCACTTT; cdr3_aa: CASRTDRGGYSPLHF; j_call: TRBJ1-6; v_call: TRBV2; cdr3_length: 15; d_call: TRBD1; clone_size: many
cdr3_nt: TGTGCCAGCAGTCGGGGGGACAGGGTGGATTCACCCCTCCACTTT; cdr3_aa: CASSRGDRVDSPLHF; j_call: TRBJ1-6; v_call: TRBV28; cdr3_length: 15; d_call: TRBD1; clone_size: .
cdr3_nt: TGTGCCAGCGGGACTAGCGGGAGGGCAATGACAGATACGCAGTATTTT; cdr3_aa: CASGTSGRAMTDTQYF; j_call: TRBJ2-3; v_call: TRBV28; cdr3_length: 16; d_call: TRBD2; clone_size: few